The T cell receptor beta chain under discussion was sequenced for a study of technical replicates of blood from a handful of donors. With 3 bases clipped from V and 1 base from J, the junction kept 6 bases outside the gene matches. This CDR3 region has 16 residues. Germline loops: CDR1 SGHAT, CDR2 FQDESV (reference sequence). This clone was observed once. Here immunoSEQ multiplex PCR was the method, and the copy in TCRdb shows in-frame clones only, minus some. The top ten clones hold about 2.9% of a sample with 55,000 to 75,000 clones, about 95% of them seen once. The TCR sequence derives from a human donor in good health. Some clones in this sample may be carry-over from other donors' samples. This chain connects TRBV11-1 to TRBJ2-7; 10 bases are shared with TRBD2. The specimen was PBMCs. CDR3 loop: CASSFAAGGLSYEQYF. In DNA, the CDR3 is TGTGCCAGCAGCTTCGCAGCGGGAGGGCTATCCTACGAGCAGTACTTC.